The sequence of this T cell receptor beta chain was determined in a study of cytotoxic CD8 clonotypes in ibrutinib-treated CLL. Study-level background: Investigators collected response samples after a median approximately twelve months of treatment, range 6 to 36. Overall study findings and caveats: Public clonotypes, found uncommonly, either contracted or stayed stable on treatment. Clonality correlated strongly with circulating CD8+ T cells and exceeded age-matched healthy donors at baseline.

Comment on this clone: The antigen remains unidentified.

Only in-frame clones appear in the TCRdb table, and some are missing; sequencing was by immunoSEQ multiplex PCR. The repertoire consists of fewer than 400,000 clones, with roughly 67% occurring once and the leading ten covering roughly 6.3%. V lost 5 bases and J lost 7; bases outside the gene matches: 14. Germline V lookup: CDR1 SGHAT, CDR2 FQNNGV. The CDR3 length is 16 residues. TCR beta libraries used around 2 micrograms of genomic DNA from cryopreserved PBMCs. Here the sequenced sample was PBMCs, taken after 36 months of ibrutinib treatment. The rearrangement links TRBV11-2 to TRBJ2-3, with 8 nucleotides matching TRBD2. This clonotype was sampled from a human donor with chronic lymphocytic leukemia. CDR3 sequence reads: CASSAGTGTSAHTQYF. CDR3 DNA: TGTGCCAGCAGCGCTGGGACCGGGACTAGTGCTCATACGCAGTATTTT.